Each of the 21 T cell receptor beta chains below was sequenced from the same sample in a study of blood T cell repertoires in COVID-19. Sequencing was performed with immunoSEQ multiplex PCR; in TCRdb, only in-frame clones are kept and a portion is missing. The data hold approximately 180,000 clones, with 75% to 80% observed a single time. The sequenced sample was peripheral blood. The receptors come from a woman aged 65 to 85 with acute or convalescent COVID-19.

The rearrangement joins TRBV5-1 to TRBJ2-7, with TRBD1 matching 9 bases. V trimming: 3 bases; J trimming: 3 bases; junction bases outside the gene matches: 1. Per germline, CDR1 SGHRS and CDR2 YFSETQ. This CDR3 comprises 13 residues. CDR3 protein: CASSSGQGYEQYF. CDR3 sequence (DNA): TGCGCCAGCAGCTCGGGACAGGGCTACGAGCAGTACTTC.

The V call is TRBV4-2, the J call TRBJ1-1, with unresolved D. Germline CDR1 reads LGHNA; CDR2 reads YNFKEQ. The CDR3 has 15 amino acids. Trimming left V 0 bases short and J 0 bases short, with 8 bases between. The DNA for the CDR3 is TGTGCCAGCAGCCAAGAGGCCAGTGTGAACACTGAAGCTTTCTTT. Its protein product is CASSQEASVNTEAFF.

J is TRBJ2-5 and V is TRBV19; the match to TRBD1 covers 8 bases. Germline V gene lookup returns CDR1 LNHDA and CDR2 SQIVND (reference sequence). The V segment lost 6 bases and the J segment 2 bases; nucleotides outside the gene matches: 11. The CDR3 runs 16 residues. For the CDR3, the DNA is TGTGCCAGTAGACCCCAGGGGGCAGATAATCAAGAGACCCAGTACTTC. This gives the protein CASRPQGADNQETQYF.

The V call is TRBV11-2, the J call TRBJ2-7; 7 nucleotides agree with TRBD2. Unmatched junction bases numbered 5, after V lost 3 bases and J lost 0 bases. CDR3 size: 15 residues. From germline, CDR1 is SGHAT and CDR2 FQNNGV. The CDR3 is CASSFASGDSYEQYF. The CDR3 coding sequence is TGTGCCAGCAGCTTTGCTAGCGGAGACTCCTACGAGCAGTACTTC.

V usage is TRBV6-5 and J usage is TRBJ2-5, with 7 nucleotides matching TRBD1. The ends lost 7 bases at V and 4 bases at J; junction bases unmatched: 6. The length of the CDR3 is 13 residues. Germline assignment: CDR1 MNHEY and CDR2 SVGAGI. The CDR3 region is CASKNRGPETQYF. The CDR3 coding sequence is TGTGCCAGCAAGAACAGGGGACCAGAGACCCAGTACTTC.

The J gene is TRBJ2-1, the V gene TRBV6-5, with TRBD2 matching over 12 bases. Germline trimming cut 4 bases from V and 7 bases from J; bases unmatched to any gene: 2. CDR1 and CDR2 from the germline V gene are MNHEY and SVGAGI. The CDR3 is 14 amino acids. CDR3 DNA: TGTGCCAGCAGTTGGACTAGCGGGACTAATGAGCAGTTCTTC. Protein sequence: CASSWTSGTNEQFF.

The rearrangement uses TRBV10-2 and TRBJ1-2; TRBD1 matches at 8 bases. Germline values: CDR1 WSHSY, CDR2 SAAADI. The CDR3 spans 13 residues. V shed 8 bases, J shed 4 bases, and the junction held 6 bases outside the gene matches. The DNA of the CDR3 is TGCGCCAGCTCCCGGGACAGGTCCTATGGCTACACCTTC. It codes for CASSRDRSYGYTF.

The CDR3 bases are TGTGCCATCACCGAAGGAATCGTCACGGGCACTGAAGCTTTCTTT. Its protein product is CAITEGIVTGTEAFF. The V gene is TRBV10-3, the J gene TRBJ1-1, with D hard to call. Trimming pared 7 bases from V and 4 bases from J, leaving 19 bases between. The length of the CDR3 is 15 residues. In germline, CDR1 is ENHRY, CDR2 SYGVKD.

This clone was seen just once. The chain has TRBV6-5 and TRBJ2-7; D ambiguous. The V gene's germline CDR1 is MNHEY and CDR2 SVGAGI. The CDR3 loop spans 15 amino acids. The V gene lost 0 bases and the J gene lost 0 bases, with 9 bases spanning the gap. CDR3 sequence reads: CASSYSRLSSYEQYF. CDR3 DNA: TGTGCCAGCAGTTACTCGAGGCTCAGCTCCTACGAGCAGTACTTC.

With respect to this clone: At one boundary the junction diverges from the germline segment, which might be a read error. The chain is built from TRBV6-6 and TRBJ1-1, with D perhaps TRBD1 (5 bases). Germline CDR1 is MNHNY and CDR2 is SVGAGI (reference sequence). This CDR3 spans 11 amino acids. The CDR3 sequence: CASSWGPDQRF. CDR3 DNA sequence: TGTGCCAGCAGTTGGGGCCCCGACCAGCGATTT.

This clone occurred a few times. The V call is TRBV19, the J call TRBJ1-4, with D uncertain. Germline CDR1 LNHDA, CDR2 SQIVND (reference sequence). The CDR3 extends over 13 amino acids. Deletions cut 5 bases from V and 7 bases from J, with 11 bases between. CDR3 amino acids: CASSRAGGEKLFF. In DNA form, the CDR3 reads TGTGCCAGTAGTCGGGCGGGCGGTGAAAAACTGTTTTTT.

This rearrangement joins TRBV5-1 to TRBJ1-1; TRBD1 agrees at 10 bases. V lost 7 bases to trimming and J lost 5 bases; unmatched junction nucleotides: 8. Germline lookup yields CDR1 SGHRS and CDR2 YFSETQ. CDR3 size: 14 residues. The CDR3: CASEKGQGGTEAFF. The DNA of the CDR3 is TGCGCCAGCGAAAAAGGACAGGGGGGAACTGAAGCTTTCTTT.

CDR3 residues: CASSLTSGLSGANVLTF. CDR3 in DNA: TGTGCCAGCAGCTTAACTAGCGGGCTCTCTGGGGCCAACGTCCTGACTTTC. J is TRBJ2-6 and V is TRBV11-2; 9 bases match TRBD2. In germline, CDR1 is SGHAT, CDR2 FQNNGV. The CDR3 contains 17 residues. V lost 2 bases to trimming and J lost 0 bases; unmatched junction nucleotides: 2.

This rearrangement joins TRBV19 to TRBJ2-1, with 11 bases matching TRBD1. This CDR3 is 17 amino acids long. With V trimmed by 5 bases and J by 2 bases, 8 bases remained unmatched. Germline V gives CDR1 LNHDA, CDR2 SQIVND (reference sequence). CDR3 sequence: CASSEFWTGGTYNEQFF. The CDR3 coding sequence is TGTGCCAGTAGTGAATTTTGGACAGGGGGCACCTACAATGAGCAGTTCTTC.

The chain couples TRBV18 to TRBJ1-2; a possible D gene is TRBD1 (6 bases). Trimming took off 3 bases at V and 2 bases at J, with 13 bases between the two ends. CDR1 and CDR2 from the germline V gene are KGHSH and LQKENI. The CDR3 runs 15 residues. Here the CDR3 reads CASSPNRDPNYGYTF. CDR3 coding DNA: TGTGCCAGCTCACCGAACAGGGATCCAAACTATGGCTACACCTTC. The full variable domain, its missing parts supplied by reference TRBV18 and TRBJ1-2, is NAGVMQNPRHLVRRRGQEARLRCSPMKGHSHVYWYRQLPEEGLKFMVYLQKENIIDESGMPKERFSAEFPKEGPSILRIQQVVRGDSAAYFCASSPNRDPNYGYTFGSGTRLTVV.

This chain joins TRBV25-1 and TRBJ1-2; D not resolved. V lost 9 bases, J lost 2 bases, and 19 bases lay in between. CDR1 is MGHDK and CDR2 is SYGVNS in the germline V gene. The CDR3 has 15 residues. CDR3 region: CASSHSGYVNYGYTF. The DNA for the CDR3 is TGTGCCAGTTCGCATTCGGGGTACGTAAACTATGGCTACACCTTC.

The gene calls are TRBV11-2 and TRBJ2-5; weak D call: TRBD1 (6 bases). The CDR3 runs 15 residues. V lost 4 bases and J 1 base, leaving 13 bases between the germline ends. Germline V gene sequence: CDR1 SGHAT, CDR2 FQNNGV. CDR3 protein: CASSSRGTFQETQYF. In nucleotides, the CDR3 is TGTGCCAGCAGCTCCAGGGGCACGTTCCAAGAGACCCAGTACTTC.

This clone was counted a single time. This chain joins TRBV18 and TRBJ1-2; D possibly corresponds to TRBD1 (5 bases). Germline CDR1 reads KGHSH; CDR2 reads LQKENI. The length of the CDR3 is 15 residues. Trimming stripped 6 bases from V and 7 bases from J, with 21 bases between. This CDR3 is CASSSRDQQEGGYTF. As DNA, the CDR3 is TGTGCCAGCTCGAGTAGGGACCAACAGGAGGGTGGCTACACCTTC.

V is TRBV5-1 and J is TRBJ1-2; 12 positions agree with TRBD1. Germline assignment: CDR1 SGHRS and CDR2 YFSETQ. The length of the CDR3 is 16 residues. J lost 6 bases, V lost 4 bases, and 10 bases had no gene match. CDR3 sequence: CASSQGDRGPFDGYTF. DNA of the CDR3: TGCGCCAGCAGCCAGGGGGACAGGGGGCCGTTTGATGGCTACACCTTC.

Here the CDR3 reads CASSLTHNQPQHF. The CDR3 DNA reads TGTGCCAGCAGTTTGACACATAATCAGCCCCAGCATTTT. The chain couples TRBV2 to TRBJ1-5; D is undetermined. Trimming took 5 bases from V and 4 from J, leaving 9 bases between them. Germline CDR1 and CDR2: SNHLY and FYNNEI. CDR3 length equals 13 residues.

J is TRBJ2-2 and V is TRBV7-3, with TRBD2 matching 10 bases. The germline CDR1 and CDR2 sequences are SGHTA and FQGTGA. J was trimmed by 5 bases and V by 5 bases; bases with no gene match: 8. The CDR3 covers 16 residues. In nucleotides, the CDR3 is TGTGCCAGCAGCCCAAGTGGTAGCGGGAGGACCGGGGAGCTGTTTTTT. It specifies CASSPSGSGRTGELFF.